This T cell receptor (beta chain) was observed in a study of T cells in Graves' hyperthyroidism and ophthalmopathy. Many counts were recorded for this clonotype. Amplification of TCR beta CDR3 regions was performed using RNA transcripts as template. Researchers ran a first-round RT-PCR on the TCR CDR3 using the HTBI primer set. In TCRdb, the multiplex PCR reads were re-called with MiXCR into one record per CDR3 protein. The table has around 340,000 distinct CDR3 sequences, about 15% seen once; the top ten hold 20% to 25%. The clonotype comes from a woman aged 25 to 45 with Graves' hyperthyroidism. The specimen sequenced was blood.

The CDR3 spells CASSIGWATEAFF. As DNA, the CDR3 is TGTGCCAGCAGCATAGGATGGGCCACTGAAGCTTTCTTT. The chain combines TRBV7-2 with TRBJ1-1; D is ambiguous. Per germline, CDR1 SGHTA and CDR2 FQGNSA. Trimming removed 5 bases from V and 4 bases from J, with 11 bases in between. The CDR3 consists of 13 residues. The full variable domain, its missing parts supplied by reference TRBV7-2 and TRBJ1-1, is GAGVSQSPSNKVTEKGKDVELRCDPISGHTALYWYRQSLGQGLEFLIYFQGNSAPDKSGLPSDRFSAERTGGSVSTLTIQRTQQEDSAVYLCASSIGWATEAFFGQGTRLTVV.